This T cell receptor beta chain was documented in a study of T cells expressing NK-cell markers. Looking at the study overall: In the group of eight sequenced donors, seven were HCMV-seropositive and one was seronegative.

To note about this clonotype: Its antigen remains unidentified.

TCRdb re-called the 5' RACE reads; one entry per CDR3 protein, DNA not given. This sample contains about 540,000 distinct CDR3 sequences. Notes on the study in general: The CD3+CD56-NKG2C+ fraction was also led by these clonotypes in four donors.

Per the germline V gene, CDR1 is MNHEY and CDR2 is SVGEGT. The CDR3 sequence is 16 residues long. The chain combines TRBV6-2 or TRBV6-3 with TRBJ2-6; TCRdb's D call, TRBD1, is unchecked because there is no DNA. The TCR was taken from a man aged 18 to 29 in good health. The sequencing sample was made of blood T cells: a sorted CD56 or NKG2C T cell subset, CD4+ or CD8+ T cells, or bulk PBMC T cells (not recorded which). CDR3 amino acids: CASSRDRRGGANVLTF.